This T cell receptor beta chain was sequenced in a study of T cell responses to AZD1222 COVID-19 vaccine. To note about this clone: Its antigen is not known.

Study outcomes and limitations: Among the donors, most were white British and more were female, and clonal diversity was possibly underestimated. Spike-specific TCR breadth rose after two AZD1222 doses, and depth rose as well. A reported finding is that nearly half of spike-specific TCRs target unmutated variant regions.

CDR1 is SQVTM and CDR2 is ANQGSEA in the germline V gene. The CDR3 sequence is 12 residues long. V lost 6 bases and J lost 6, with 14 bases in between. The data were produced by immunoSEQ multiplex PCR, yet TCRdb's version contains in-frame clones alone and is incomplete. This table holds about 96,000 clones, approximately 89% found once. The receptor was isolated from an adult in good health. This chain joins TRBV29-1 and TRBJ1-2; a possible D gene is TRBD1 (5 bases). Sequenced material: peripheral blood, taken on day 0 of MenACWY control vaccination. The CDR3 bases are TGCAGCGTCTCCGGGACTCTCAATGGCTACACCTTC. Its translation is CSVSGTLNGYTF. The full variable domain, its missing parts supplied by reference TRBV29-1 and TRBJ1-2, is SAVISQKPSRDICQRGTSLTIQCQVDSQVTMMFWYRQQPGQSLTLIATANQGSEATYESGFVIDKFPISRPNLTFSTLTVSNMSPEDSSIYLCSVSGTLNGYTFGSGTRLTVV.